The present T cell receptor beta chain was sequenced within a study of CD8+CD57+ T cells in acquired aplastic anemia (dated by TCRdb to between 2017 and 2018). Context from the whole study: Extracted DNA from sorted CD4+ and CD8+ cells averaged around 3.3 ug, ranging from roughly 0.17 to 27.4 ug. CD8+CD57+ expansion was defined as a frequency above the mean frequency observed in healthy subjects.

TCR beta VDJ combination and CDR3 sequence profiling used genomic DNA as the template. An Illumina HiSeq 2000 was used for TCR repertoire sequencing. The original pipeline was this. Repertoires were assessed using TRBV/TRBJ rearrangement plots, CDR3 size and DJ length profiles, and Simpson's diversity index. The most abundant DNA sequence in the deep sequencing data was defined as the immunodominant clone. CDR3 amino acid sequences were checked for sharing between subjects and were compared against published repertoires and the VDJdb database. The raw public data were reprocessed by TCRdb itself: fastp quality trimming at Q25, MiXCR clonotype calling, in-frame beta chains only. Identical CDR3 proteins give one entry, which carries the most common genes and DNA. These V and J calls are TCRdb output, not the study's own analysis. The sample yields hundreds of thousands of distinct CDR3 sequences; around a third were counted once. Together, the top ten hold 0.75% to 0.95% of the sample.

Flow cytometry had shown CD8+CD57+ cell expansion in the patients selected for sequencing. Every patient had a diagnosis of severe acquired aplastic anemia based on International Study of Aplastic Anemia and Agranulocytosis and Camitta criteria. No patient had received any therapy when blood was sampled. TCR repertoires of sorted CD4+ and CD8+ blood T cells from severe aplastic anemia patients and healthy subjects were deep-sequenced in the study. In the USA, patient enrollment took place under clinicaltrials.gov protocols 00001620, 01623167, 00001397, 00071045, 00081523 and 00961064. Ficoll-Paque density gradient centrifugation was used to isolate peripheral blood mononuclear cells. Before DNA extraction, CD4+ and CD8+ T cells were sorted by FACS or by magnetic beads. This clonotype came up a few times. The antigen it binds to is not known. No base quality values were provided; no much bigger clone lies one nucleotide off.

Overall study results and their limits: Between patients and healthy controls, no significant difference in CD8+ Simpson's diversity was found (P=0.060). Over 25 CD8+ CDR3 sequences were found in both patients and controls but appeared to be highly expressed in patients and within the immunodominant clones of the patients.

CDR1 is given as LGHDT and CDR2 as YNNKEL, both from the germline V gene (reference sequence). Its CDR3 holds 17 amino acids, cysteine through phenylalanine. Just the 51-base CDR3 DNA is kept, in frame starting at base 1. The V end loses 0 bases and the J end loses 1 base, and a stretch of 14 bases separates them. The sequence links TRBV3-1 to TRBJ2-3; no confident D gene assignment can be made. This TCR came from a human donor with aplastic anemia. The sequenced material came from sorted CD4+, CD8+, or CD8+CD57+ T cells (not recorded which) from PBMCs. The nucleotide sequence is given as TGTGCCAGCAGCCAAGAGGAAACACCGATCGGCACAGATACGCAGTATTTT. Translation gives CASSQEETPIGTDTQYF.